The subject of this entry is one T cell receptor (beta chain). The investigators sampled blood at baseline, at cycle 4 day 1, and at cycle 7 day 1. The sample is drawn from a study of OX40 agonist ivuxolimab in advanced cancers. The germline V gene has CDR1 SGHNT and CDR2 YENEEA. Trimming at V came to 4 bases and at J to 5 bases, leaving 9 bases not matched to a gene. This CDR3 has 17 residues. Method: immunoSEQ multiplex PCR; TCRdb's copy keeps in-frame clones and lacks some. The data hold about 40,000 clones, with 70% to 90% observed a single time. The clonotype was recovered from an adult with an advanced solid tumor such as melanoma, head and neck, liver or kidney cancer. V gene TRBV11-3 combines with J gene TRBJ2-2; 11 bases are a match to TRBD2. Sequencing was performed on CD4+ or CD8+ T cells sorted from blood, taken in a trial of the OX40 agonist ivuxolimab. CDR3 nucleotides: TGTGCCAGCAGCTCATTACTAGCGGGAGACCCTACCGGGGAGCTGTTTTTT. Residues: CASSSLLAGDPTGELFF.